The next 18 T cell receptor beta chains were all read from a single sample in a study of response to subunit inactivated influenza vaccine. TCRdb re-derived calls from the RT-PCR reads in MiXCR, one entry per CDR3 protein. The table shows hundreds of thousands of distinct CDR3 sequences, with 9.5% to 15% occurring only once. This specimen consisted of non-naive T cells sorted from PBMCs, obtained roughly 15 days before vaccination. These receptors originate from a man aged 50 to 59 who received an inactivated influenza vaccine.

This clonotype was picked up many times. The rearrangement joins TRBV7-9 to TRBJ2-1, with 7 nucleotides matching TRBD2. Per germline, CDR1 SEHNR and CDR2 FQNEAQ (reference sequence). The ends lost 8 bases at V and 3 bases at J; junction bases unmatched: 7. The CDR3 has 14 amino acids. The CDR3 DNA follows: TGTGCCAGCGGTGAATCGGGGGGCTACAATGAGCAGTTCTTC. It encodes CASGESGGYNEQFF.

This clonotype showed up just a few times. The V call is TRBV11-2, the J call TRBJ2-7, with D uncertain. This CDR3 has 19 amino acids. V was cut by 1 base and J by 0 bases, with 22 bases left in between. Germline V gene sequence: CDR1 SGHAT, CDR2 FQNNGV. Here the CDR3 DNA reads TGTGCCAGCAGCTTAGTCGGTATTGTGGGTACAACGAGCTCCTACGAGCAGTACTTC. It specifies CASSLVGIVGTTSSYEQYF.

The chain carries TRBV5-6 and TRBJ2-5, with D possibly being TRBD2 (6 bases). CDR3 length: 15 amino acids. Germline V lookup: CDR1 SGHDT, CDR2 YYEEEE. The germline V and J ends were trimmed by 4 bases and 5 bases, with 18 bases remaining between them. The CDR3 sequence is CASSRTRDSGETQYF. The DNA for the CDR3 is TGTGCCAGCAGCCGCACTCGGGACTCCGGGGAGACCCAGTACTTC.

Note on this clonotype: At one end the junction does not follow the germline gene, possibly because of a read error. J is TRBJ2-5 and V is TRBV5-1, with 8 bases that match TRBD2. CDR3 length: 17 amino acids. The germline V gene has CDR1 SGHRS and CDR2 YFSETQ. DNA of the CDR3: TGCGCCAGTAGCTTGTCGATAGCGGGATCCCGGGGAGAGACCCAGTACTTC. It specifies CASSLSIAGSRGETQYF.

This clonotype appeared many times. J is TRBJ1-1 and V is TRBV12-3 or TRBV12-4, with D possibly being TRBD1 (6 bases). This CDR3 spans 14 amino acids. Trimming pared 3 bases from V and 5 bases from J, leaving 13 bases between. The CDR3 DNA is TGTGCCAGCAGTTTGGGCCCAGGGGCTACTGAAGCTTTCTTT. It codes for CASSLGPGATEAFF.

This clonotype was seen only a few times. The rearrangement links TRBV29-1 to TRBJ2-7, with 7 bases lining up with TRBD1. There are 11 residues in the CDR3. V shed 6 bases, J shed 3 bases, and the junction held 2 bases outside the gene matches. Germline assignment: CDR1 SQVTM and CDR2 ANQGSEA. The DNA of the CDR3 is TGCAGCGTGAGGGGGCACTACGAGCAGTACTTC. Amino acid sequence: CSVRGHYEQYF.

This clonotype was picked up a small number of times. V and J are TRBV20-1 and TRBJ2-7; maybe TRBD1 (6 bases). CDR1 is DFQATT, CDR2 SNEGSKA, per germline (reference sequence). The CDR3 is 14 residues long. V lost 6 bases and J lost 3, with 18 bases in between. The CDR3 here is CSAKGDTTYYEQYF. The CDR3 DNA is TGCAGTGCGAAGGGGGACACTACTTACTACGAGCAGTACTTC.

In its sample, this clonotype was seen many times. In DNA form, the CDR3 reads TGCGCCAGCAGCTTGGGGAGAGATAACTATGGCTACACCTTC. Encoded protein: CASSLGRDNYGYTF. This chain connects TRBV5-1 to TRBJ1-2; no clear D. V was cut by 0 bases and J by 1 base, with 7 bases left in between. The CDR3 sequence is 14 residues long. Germline values: CDR1 SGHRS, CDR2 YFSETQ.

The chain links TRBV9 to TRBJ2-2, with D unresolved. From germline, CDR1 is SGDLS and CDR2 YYNGEE. The CDR3 is made up of 14 amino acids. V gave up 0 bases and J gave up 5 bases, with 8 bases separating them. The DNA of the CDR3 is TGTGCCAGCAGCGTAGGGGCGATTACCGGGGAGCTGTTTTTT. Its translation: CASSVGAITGELFF.

The table lists this clonotype with a few counts. This chain joins TRBV20-1 and TRBJ1-4, with 8 bases matching TRBD1. Germline lookup yields CDR1 DFQATT and CDR2 SNEGSKA (reference sequence). The CDR3 runs to 16 residues. V lost 4 bases and J lost 1; bases outside the gene matches: 8. The CDR3 DNA reads as TGCAGTGCTATATATGGCAGGGGGCAAACTAATGAAAAACTGTTTTTT. Translating it yields CSAIYGRGQTNEKLFF.

In its sample, this clonotype was seen many times. The J gene is TRBJ2-7, the V gene TRBV20-1; 8 positions agree with TRBD1. V gave up 6 bases and J gave up 3 bases; unmatched junction bases: 4. The germline CDR1 and CDR2 sequences are DFQATT and SNEGSKA (reference sequence). This CDR3 comprises 12 residues. The CDR3 loop reads CSAGQGRYEQYF. The DNA of the CDR3 is TGCAGTGCAGGACAGGGACGCTACGAGCAGTACTTC.

In this sample, this clonotype turned up a few times. The chain links TRBV5-1 to TRBJ1-6; no definite D call. The CDR3 totals 13 residues. In germline, CDR1 is SGHRS, CDR2 YFSETQ. V lost 4 bases and J lost 7, with 9 bases in between. CDR3 in amino acids: CASSPSLNSPLHF. For the CDR3, the DNA is TGCGCCAGCAGCCCCTCCTTAAATTCACCCCTCCACTTT.

This clonotype was counted between two and nine times. The chain carries TRBV4-1 and TRBJ2-5, with TRBD1 as a possible D gene (6 bases). Germline V gives CDR1 MGHRA, CDR2 YSYEKL. V was pared by 2 bases and J by 5 bases, with 9 bases between. The CDR3 length is 13 residues. CDR3 nucleotide sequence: TGCGCCAGCAGCCAAACAGGGTTGGAGACCCAGTACTTC. This encodes CASSQTGLETQYF.

The rearrangement joins TRBV3-1 to TRBJ1-4; 8 bases are a match to TRBD1. V was pared by 4 bases and J by 7 bases, with 8 bases of the junction left unmatched. The CDR3 has 15 amino acids. The germline gives CDR1 LGHDT, CDR2 YNNKEL (reference sequence). CDR3 region: CASSPRAGGTEKLFF. The CDR3 DNA follows: TGTGCCAGCAGCCCCAGGGCAGGGGGCACTGAAAAACTGTTTTTT. Full variable domain (rest looked up from reference TRBV3-1 and TRBJ1-4): DTAVSQTPKYLVTQMGNDKSIKCEQNLGHDTMYWYKQDSKKFLKIMFSYNNKELIINETVPNRFSPKSPDKAHLNLHINSLELGDSAVYFCASSPRAGGTEKLFFGSGTQLSVL.

There are a few counts of this clonotype. The chain carries TRBV9 and TRBJ1-2; D might be TRBD1 (5 bases). Per germline, CDR1 SGDLS and CDR2 YYNGEE. The CDR3 sequence is 15 residues long. V lost 0 bases, J lost 7 bases, and 16 bases lay in between. CDR3 in DNA: TGTGCCAGCAGCGTAGAAAGCGGGGGAGCGGGTGGCTACACCTTC. This translates into CASSVESGGAGGYTF.

V is TRBV24-1 and J is TRBJ2-1, with TRBD1 as a possible D gene (6 bases). Trimming took off 3 bases at V and 10 bases at J, with 12 bases between the two ends. The CDR3 is 13 amino acids. CDR1 KGHDR and CDR2 SFDVKD come from the germline V gene. The CDR3 DNA reads TGTGCCACCAGTGATCTACAGGGTCGCGAGCAGTTCTTC. It specifies CATSDLQGREQFF.

V usage is TRBV18 and J usage is TRBJ2-3; D is unclear. Germline CDR1 KGHSH, CDR2 LQKENI. Trimming removed 2 bases from V and 6 bases from J, with 12 bases in between. This CDR3 has 14 amino acids. The CDR3 coding sequence is TGTGCCAGCTCACCAGAAACAGTGAGGGATACGCAGTATTTT. Translated, it gives CASSPETVRDTQYF.

V is TRBV12-3 or TRBV12-4 and J is TRBJ2-5, with D perhaps matching TRBD1 (6 bases). The CDR3 covers 14 residues. Trimming took off 4 bases at V and 5 bases at J, with 14 bases between the two ends. This chain's CDR3 is CASSSQQGMETQYF. As DNA, the CDR3 is TGTGCCAGCAGTTCGCAACAGGGTATGGAGACCCAGTACTTC.